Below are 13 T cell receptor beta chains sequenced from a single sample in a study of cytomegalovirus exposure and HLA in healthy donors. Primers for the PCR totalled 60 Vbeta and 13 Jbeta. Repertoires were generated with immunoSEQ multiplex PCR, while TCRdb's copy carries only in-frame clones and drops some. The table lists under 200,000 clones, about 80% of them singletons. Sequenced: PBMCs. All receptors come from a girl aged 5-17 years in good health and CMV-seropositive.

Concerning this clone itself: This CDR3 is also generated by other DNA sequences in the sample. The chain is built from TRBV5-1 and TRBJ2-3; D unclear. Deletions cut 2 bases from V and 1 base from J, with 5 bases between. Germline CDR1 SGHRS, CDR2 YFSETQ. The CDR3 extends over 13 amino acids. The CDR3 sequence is CASSLGGTDTQYF. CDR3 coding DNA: TGCGCCAGCAGCTTAGGAGGCACAGATACGCAGTATTTT.

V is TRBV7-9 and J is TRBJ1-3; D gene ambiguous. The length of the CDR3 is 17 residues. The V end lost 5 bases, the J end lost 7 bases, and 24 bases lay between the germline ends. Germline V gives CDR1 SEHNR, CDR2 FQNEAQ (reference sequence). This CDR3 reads CASSPERLLTARNTIYF. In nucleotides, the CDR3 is TGTGCCAGCAGCCCCGAGCGCCTCCTCACTGCGCGGAACACCATATATTTT.

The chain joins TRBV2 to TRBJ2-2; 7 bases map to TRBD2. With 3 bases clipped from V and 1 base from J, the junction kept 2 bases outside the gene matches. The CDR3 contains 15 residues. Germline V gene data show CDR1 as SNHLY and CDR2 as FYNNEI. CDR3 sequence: CASSEPSGNTGELFF. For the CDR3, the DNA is TGTGCCAGCAGTGAGCCTAGCGGGAACACCGGGGAGCTGTTTTTT.

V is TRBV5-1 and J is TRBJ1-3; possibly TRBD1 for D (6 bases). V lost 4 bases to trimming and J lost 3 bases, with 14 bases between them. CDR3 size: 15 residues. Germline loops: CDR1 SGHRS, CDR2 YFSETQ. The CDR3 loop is CASSAPTGFGNTIYF. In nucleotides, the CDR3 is TGCGCCAGCAGCGCGCCGACAGGCTTTGGAAACACCATATATTTT.

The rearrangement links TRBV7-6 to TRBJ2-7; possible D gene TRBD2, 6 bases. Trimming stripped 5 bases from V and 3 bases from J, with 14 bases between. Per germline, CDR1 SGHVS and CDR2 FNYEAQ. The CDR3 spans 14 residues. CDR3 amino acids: CASSPAAGIYEQYF. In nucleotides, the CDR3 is TGTGCCAGCAGCCCAGCGGCGGGAATCTACGAGCAGTACTTC.

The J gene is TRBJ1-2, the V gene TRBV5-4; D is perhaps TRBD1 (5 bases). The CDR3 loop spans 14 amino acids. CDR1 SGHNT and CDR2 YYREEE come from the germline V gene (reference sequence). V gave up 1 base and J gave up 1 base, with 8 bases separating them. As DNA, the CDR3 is TGTGCCAGCAGCTTGCGGGGGTATAACTATGGCTACACCTTC. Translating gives CASSLRGYNYGYTF.

In nucleotides, the CDR3 is TGTGCCAGCCGTGGGCTTGAACGAGACAATGAGCAGTTCTTC. Amino acid sequence: CASRGLERDNEQFF. The chain has TRBV27 and TRBJ2-1; D is undetermined. Deletions cut 8 bases from V and 5 bases from J, with 16 bases between. The CDR3 loop spans 14 amino acids. CDR1 and CDR2 from the germline V gene are MNHEY and SMNVEV (reference sequence).

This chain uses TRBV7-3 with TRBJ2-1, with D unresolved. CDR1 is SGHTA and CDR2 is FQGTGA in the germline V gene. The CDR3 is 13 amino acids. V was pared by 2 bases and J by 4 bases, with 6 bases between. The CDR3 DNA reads TGTGCCAGCAGCTTATCCCCGTACAATGAGCAGTTCTTC. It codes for CASSLSPYNEQFF.

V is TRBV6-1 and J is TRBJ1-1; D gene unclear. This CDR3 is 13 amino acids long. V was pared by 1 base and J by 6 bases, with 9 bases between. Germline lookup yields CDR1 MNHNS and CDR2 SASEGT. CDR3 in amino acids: CASSEVWRAEAFF. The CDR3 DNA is TGTGCCAGCAGTGAAGTGTGGAGGGCTGAAGCTTTCTTT.

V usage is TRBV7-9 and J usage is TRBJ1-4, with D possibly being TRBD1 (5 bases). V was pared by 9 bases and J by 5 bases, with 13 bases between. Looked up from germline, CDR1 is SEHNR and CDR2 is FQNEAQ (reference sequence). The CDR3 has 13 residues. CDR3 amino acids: CASRGQPNEKLFF. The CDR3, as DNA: TGTGCCAGTAGAGGACAACCGAATGAAAAACTGTTTTTT.

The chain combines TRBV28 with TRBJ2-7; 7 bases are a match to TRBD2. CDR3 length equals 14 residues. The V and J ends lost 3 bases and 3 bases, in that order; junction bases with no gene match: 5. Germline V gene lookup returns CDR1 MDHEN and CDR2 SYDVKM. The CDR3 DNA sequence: TGTGCCAGCAGTTTGGGAGGGTCGCTCTACGAGCAGTACTTC. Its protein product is CASSLGGSLYEQYF.

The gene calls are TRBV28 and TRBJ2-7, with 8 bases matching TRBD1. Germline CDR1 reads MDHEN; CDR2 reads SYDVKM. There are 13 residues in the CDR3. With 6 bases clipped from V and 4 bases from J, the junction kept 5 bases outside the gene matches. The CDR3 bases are TGTGCCAGCAGCCTGGACAGGGAGTACGAGCAGTACTTC. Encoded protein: CASSLDREYEQYF.

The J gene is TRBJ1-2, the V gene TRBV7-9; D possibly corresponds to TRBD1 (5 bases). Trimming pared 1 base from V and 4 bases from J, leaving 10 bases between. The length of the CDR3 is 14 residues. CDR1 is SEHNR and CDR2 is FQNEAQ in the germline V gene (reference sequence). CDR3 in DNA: TGTGCCAGCAGCTTAGGGCAGGGTGCCTATGGCTACACCTTC. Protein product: CASSLGQGAYGYTF.